Reported below is one TCR beta chain. These data originate in a study of blood T cell repertoires in COVID-19. Study-level background: Some COVID-19 samples were acute and others convalescent; all came from the United States, Italy and Spain. The analysed material was cDNA or gDNA that came from T cells, B-cell-depleted T cells, or PBMCs.

Original data processing: It was from reference gene primer amplification that nucleated cell counts were estimated. The table came from immunoSEQ multiplex PCR; TCRdb's copy has only in-frame clones and leaves some out. V and J calls and clone size come straight from that table; D and trimming were deduced from the DNA. The profile shows tens of thousands of clones, around 87% of them singletons. The CDR3 runs to 16 residues. Germline V gene sequence: CDR1 SGDLS, CDR2 YYNGEE. V gave up 4 bases and J gave up 7 bases; unmatched junction bases: 11. Material: peripheral blood. The chain links TRBV9 to TRBJ2-1; 10 nucleotides agree with TRBD2. The sequence was obtained from a human donor with acute or convalescent COVID-19. The donor label of this sample is uncertain. The CDR3 is CASSTSGLARGNEQFF. The CDR3 nucleotides read TGTGCCAGCAGCACTTCGGGACTAGCGAGAGGGAATGAGCAGTTCTTC.